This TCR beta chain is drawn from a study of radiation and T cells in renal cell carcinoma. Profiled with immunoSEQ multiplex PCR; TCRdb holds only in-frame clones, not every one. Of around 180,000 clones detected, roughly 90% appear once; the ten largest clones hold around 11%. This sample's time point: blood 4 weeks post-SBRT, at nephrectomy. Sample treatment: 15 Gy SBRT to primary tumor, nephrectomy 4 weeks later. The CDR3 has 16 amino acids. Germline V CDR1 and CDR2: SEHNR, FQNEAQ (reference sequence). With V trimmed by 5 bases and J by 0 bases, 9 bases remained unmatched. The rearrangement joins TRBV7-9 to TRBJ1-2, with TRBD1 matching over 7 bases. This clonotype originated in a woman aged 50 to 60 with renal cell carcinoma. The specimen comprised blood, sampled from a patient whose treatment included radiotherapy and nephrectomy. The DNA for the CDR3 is TGTGCCAGCAGCAAGACTACAGGGGCGGCTAACTATGGCTACACCTTC. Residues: CASSKTTGAANYGYTF.